This T cell receptor (beta chain) comes out of a study of cytotoxic CD8 clonotypes in ibrutinib-treated CLL. Study outcomes and limitations: Few clonotypes were public, and these shrank or held steady under treatment.

V lost 5 bases to trimming and J lost 9 bases; unmatched junction nucleotides: 10. CDR1 and CDR2 (germline): MNHEY, SVGAGI. The CDR3 consists of 15 residues. TCRdb's copy holds only in-frame clones and misses some; the assay was immunoSEQ multiplex PCR. The data contain tens of thousands of clones, approximately 65% of them singletons. A word on this clone: The antigen is not known.

For TCR beta libraries, roughly 2 micrograms of genomic DNA were obtained from cryopreserved PBMCs. The source was PBMCs, collected after 24 months of ibrutinib treatment. The V call is TRBV6-5, the J call TRBJ2-1, with TRBD2 matching 10 bases. This receptor was obtained from a human donor with chronic lymphocytic leukemia. CDR3 sequence reads: CASSRLAGFSLEQFF. As DNA, the CDR3 is TGTGCCAGCAGTCGACTAGCGGGCTTCTCCCTTGAGCAGTTCTTC.